The clone carrying this T cell receptor beta chain was detected only a few times. The target antigen is unknown. The data stem from a study of T cells after yellow fever vaccination. General observations from the study: Sorted repertoires could include abundant contaminating clonotypes from bulk cells. A faster peak, day 5 versus 15, was reached by the weaker secondary response. Some clonotypes, a small share, were shared between CD4 and CD8 compartments.

Germline CDR1 MNHEY, CDR2 SMNVEV (reference sequence). The CDR3 runs 14 residues. The V gene lost 3 bases and the J gene lost 0 bases, with 3 bases spanning the gap. 5'RACE template switching generated TCR cDNA, adding a universal primer site and UMIs. TCRdb fed the 5' RACE reads into MiXCR, producing one record per CDR3 protein. The data contain approximately 510,000 distinct CDR3 sequences, less than 25% of them singletons. This receptor was taken from a young man who received the YFV17D yellow fever vaccine. Sample: PBMCs, taken around 3 weeks after the first yellow fever vaccination. The genes are TRBV27 and TRBJ1-6; D gene ambiguous. Here the CDR3 DNA reads TGTGCCAGCAGTTTGGCCTCCTATAATTCACCCCTCCACTTT. Encoded protein: CASSLASYNSPLHF.